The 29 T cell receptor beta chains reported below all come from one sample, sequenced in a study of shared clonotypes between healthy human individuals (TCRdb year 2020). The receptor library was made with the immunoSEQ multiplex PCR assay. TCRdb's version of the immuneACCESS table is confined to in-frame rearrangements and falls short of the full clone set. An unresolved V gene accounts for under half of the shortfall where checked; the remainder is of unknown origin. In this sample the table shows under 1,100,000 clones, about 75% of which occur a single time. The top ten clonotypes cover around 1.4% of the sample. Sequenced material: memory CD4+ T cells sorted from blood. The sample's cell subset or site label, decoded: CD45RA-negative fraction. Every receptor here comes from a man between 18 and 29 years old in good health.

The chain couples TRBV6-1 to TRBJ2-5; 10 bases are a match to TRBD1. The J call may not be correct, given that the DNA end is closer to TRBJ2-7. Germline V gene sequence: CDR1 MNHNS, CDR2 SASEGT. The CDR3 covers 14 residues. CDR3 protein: CASSQGQGKNEQYF. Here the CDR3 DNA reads TGTGCCAGCAGTCAGGGACAGGGGAAGAACGAGCAGTACTTC.

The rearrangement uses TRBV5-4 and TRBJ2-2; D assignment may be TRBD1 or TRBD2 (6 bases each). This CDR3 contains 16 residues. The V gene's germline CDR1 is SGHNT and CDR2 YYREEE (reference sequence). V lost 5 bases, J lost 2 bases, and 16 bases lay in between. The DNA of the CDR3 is TGTGCCAGCAGTAAGGGGGGAGAGGACAACACCGGGGAGCTGTTTTTT. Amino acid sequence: CASSKGGEDNTGELFF.

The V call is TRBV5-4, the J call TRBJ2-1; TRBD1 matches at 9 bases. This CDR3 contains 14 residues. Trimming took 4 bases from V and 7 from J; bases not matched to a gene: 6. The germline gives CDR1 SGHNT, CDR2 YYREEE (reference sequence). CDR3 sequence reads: CASSRDRAGNEQFF. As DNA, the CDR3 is TGTGCCAGCAGCCGGGACAGGGCAGGAAATGAGCAGTTCTTC.

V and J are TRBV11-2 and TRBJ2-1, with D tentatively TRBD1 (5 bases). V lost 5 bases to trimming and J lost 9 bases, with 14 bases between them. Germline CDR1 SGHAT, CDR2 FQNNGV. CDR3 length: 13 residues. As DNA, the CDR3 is TGTGCCAGCAGCCAAATCCGGCAGGGTGAGCAGTTCTTC. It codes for CASSQIRQGEQFF. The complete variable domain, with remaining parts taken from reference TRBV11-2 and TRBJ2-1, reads EAGVAQSPRYKIIEKRQSVAFWCNPISGHATLYWYQQILGQGPKLLIQFQNNGVVDDSQLPKDRFSAERLKGVDSTLKIQPAKLEDSAVYLCASSQIRQGEQFFGPGTRLTVL.

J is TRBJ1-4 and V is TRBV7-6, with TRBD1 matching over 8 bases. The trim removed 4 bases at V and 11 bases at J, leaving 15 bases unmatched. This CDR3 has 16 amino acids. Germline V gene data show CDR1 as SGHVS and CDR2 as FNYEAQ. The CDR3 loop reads CASSSTSDRVGGKLFF. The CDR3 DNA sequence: TGTGCCAGCAGCTCCACCTCGGACAGGGTCGGGGGGAAACTGTTTTTT. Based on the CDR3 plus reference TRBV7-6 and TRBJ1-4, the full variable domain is GAGVSQSPRYKVTKRGQDVALRCDPISGHVSLYWYRQALGQGPEFLTYFNYEAQQDKSGLPNDRFSAERPEGSISTLTIQRTEQRDSAMYRCASSSTSDRVGGKLFFGSGTQLSVL.

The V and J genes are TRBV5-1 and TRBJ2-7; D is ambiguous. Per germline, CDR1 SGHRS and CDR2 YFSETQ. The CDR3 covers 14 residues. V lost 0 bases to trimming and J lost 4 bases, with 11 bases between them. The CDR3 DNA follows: TGCGCCAGCAGCTTGGTCGTCGGCGGTTACGAGCAGTACTTC. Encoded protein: CASSLVVGGYEQYF. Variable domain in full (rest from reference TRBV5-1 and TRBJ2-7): KAGVTQTPRYLIKTRGQQVTLSCSPISGHRSVSWYQQTPGQGLQFLFEYFSETQRNKGNFPGRFSGRQFSNSRSEMNVSTLELGDSALYLCASSLVVGGYEQYFGPGTRLTVT.

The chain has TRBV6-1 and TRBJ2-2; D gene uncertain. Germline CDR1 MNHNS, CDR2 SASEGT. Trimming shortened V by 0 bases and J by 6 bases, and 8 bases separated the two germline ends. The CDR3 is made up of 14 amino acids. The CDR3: CASSEASLAGELFF. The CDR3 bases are TGTGCCAGCAGTGAAGCTAGTCTGGCCGGGGAGCTGTTTTTT.

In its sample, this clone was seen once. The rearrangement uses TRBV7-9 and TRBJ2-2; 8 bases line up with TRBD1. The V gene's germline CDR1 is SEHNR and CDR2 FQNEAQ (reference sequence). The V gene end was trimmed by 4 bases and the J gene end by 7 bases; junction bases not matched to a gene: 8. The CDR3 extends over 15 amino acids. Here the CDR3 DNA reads TGTGCCAGCAGCTCCCCGTCAGGGGGCGACGGGGAGCTGTTTTTT. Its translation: CASSSPSGGDGELFF.

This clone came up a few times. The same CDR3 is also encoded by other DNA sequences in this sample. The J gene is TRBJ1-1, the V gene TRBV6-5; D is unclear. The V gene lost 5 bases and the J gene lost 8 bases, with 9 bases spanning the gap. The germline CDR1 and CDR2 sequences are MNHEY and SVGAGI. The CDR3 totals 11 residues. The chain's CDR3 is CASSERGEAFF. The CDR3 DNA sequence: TGTGCCAGCAGTGAACGTGGGGAAGCTTTCTTT.

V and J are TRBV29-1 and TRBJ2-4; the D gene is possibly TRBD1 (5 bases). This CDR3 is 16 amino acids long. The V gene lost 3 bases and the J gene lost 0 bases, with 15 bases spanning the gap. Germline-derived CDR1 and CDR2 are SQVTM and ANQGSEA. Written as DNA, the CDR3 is TGCAGCGTTGACGATATCTGGGGCAGAGCCAAAAACATTCAGTACTTC. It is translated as CSVDDIWGRAKNIQYF.

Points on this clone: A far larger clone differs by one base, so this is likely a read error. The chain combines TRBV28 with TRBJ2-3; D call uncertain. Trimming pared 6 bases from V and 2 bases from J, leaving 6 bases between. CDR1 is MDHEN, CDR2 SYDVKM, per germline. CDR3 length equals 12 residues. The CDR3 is CASSVYTDTQYF. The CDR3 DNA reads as TGTGCCAGCAGCGTATACACAGATACGCAGTATTTT. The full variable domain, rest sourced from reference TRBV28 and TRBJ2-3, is DVKVTQSSRYLVKRTGEKVFLECVQDMDHENMFWYRQDPGLGLRLIYFSYDVKMKEKGDIPEGYSVSREKKERFSLILESASTNQTSMYLCASSVYTDTQYFGPGTRLTVL.

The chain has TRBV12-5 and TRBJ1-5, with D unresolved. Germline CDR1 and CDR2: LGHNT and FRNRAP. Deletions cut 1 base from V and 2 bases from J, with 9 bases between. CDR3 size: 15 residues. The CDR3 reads CASGLASGGNQPQHF. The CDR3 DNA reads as TGTGCTAGTGGTTTGGCAAGCGGTGGCAATCAGCCCCAGCATTTT.

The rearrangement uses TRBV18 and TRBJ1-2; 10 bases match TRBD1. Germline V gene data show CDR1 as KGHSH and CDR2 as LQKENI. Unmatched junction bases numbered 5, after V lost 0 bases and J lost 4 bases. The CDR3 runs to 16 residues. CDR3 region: CASSPPRTGGSYGYTF. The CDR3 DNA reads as TGTGCCAGCTCACCACCTAGGACAGGGGGTAGCTATGGCTACACCTTC.

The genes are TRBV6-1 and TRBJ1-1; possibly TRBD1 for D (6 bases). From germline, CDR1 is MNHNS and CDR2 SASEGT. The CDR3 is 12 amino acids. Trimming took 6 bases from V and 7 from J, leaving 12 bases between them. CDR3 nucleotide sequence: TGTGCCAGCAGCCTAGGACAGCTTGAAGCTTTCTTT. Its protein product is CASSLGQLEAFF.

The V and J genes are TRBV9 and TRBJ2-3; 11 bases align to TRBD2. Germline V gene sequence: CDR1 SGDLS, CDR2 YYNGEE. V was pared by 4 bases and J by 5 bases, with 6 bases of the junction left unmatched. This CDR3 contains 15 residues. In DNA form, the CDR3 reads TGTGCCAGCAGCCTCACCGGGACTAGCGGAGATACGCAGTATTTT. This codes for CASSLTGTSGDTQYF.

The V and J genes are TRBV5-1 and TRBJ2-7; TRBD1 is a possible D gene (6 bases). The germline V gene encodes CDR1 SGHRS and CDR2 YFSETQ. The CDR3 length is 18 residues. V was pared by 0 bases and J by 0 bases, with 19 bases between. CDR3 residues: CASSLAFAGAGASYEQYF. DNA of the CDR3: TGCGCCAGCAGCTTGGCCTTTGCAGGGGCCGGTGCCTCCTACGAGCAGTACTTC.

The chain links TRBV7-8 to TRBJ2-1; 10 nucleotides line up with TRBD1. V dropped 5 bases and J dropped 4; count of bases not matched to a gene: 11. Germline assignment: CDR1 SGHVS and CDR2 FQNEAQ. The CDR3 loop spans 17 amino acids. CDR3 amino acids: CASSPRSRDRGYNEQFF. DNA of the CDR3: TGTGCCAGCAGCCCGCGGAGCCGGGACAGGGGTTACAATGAGCAGTTCTTC.

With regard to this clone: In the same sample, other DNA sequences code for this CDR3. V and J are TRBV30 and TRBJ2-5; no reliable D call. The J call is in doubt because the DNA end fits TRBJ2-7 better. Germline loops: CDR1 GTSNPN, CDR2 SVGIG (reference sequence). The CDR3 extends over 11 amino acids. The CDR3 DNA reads TGTGCCTGGAGTGGGACCTACGAGCAGTACTTC. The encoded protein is CAWSGTYEQYF.

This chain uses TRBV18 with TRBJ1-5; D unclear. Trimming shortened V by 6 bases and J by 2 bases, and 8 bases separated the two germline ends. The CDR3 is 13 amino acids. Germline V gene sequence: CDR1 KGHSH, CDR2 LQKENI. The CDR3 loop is CASSVGGNQPQHF. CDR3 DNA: TGTGCCAGCTCCGTTGGGGGCAATCAGCCCCAGCATTTT.

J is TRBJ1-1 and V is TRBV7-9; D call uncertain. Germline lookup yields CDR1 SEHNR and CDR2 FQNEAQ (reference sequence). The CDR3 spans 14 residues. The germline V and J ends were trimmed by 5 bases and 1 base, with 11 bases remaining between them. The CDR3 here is CASSPPKGNTEAFF. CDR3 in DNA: TGTGCCAGCAGCCCGCCAAAGGGGAACACTGAAGCTTTCTTT.

Here the CDR3 DNA reads TGTGCCAGCAGCGCTCGGGGTGCGATGGATTCACCCCTCCACTTT. Translation: CASSARGAMDSPLHF. The chain has TRBV7-9 and TRBJ1-6; D not certain. V was clipped by 5 bases and J by 8 bases, with 16 bases between them. The CDR3 sequence is 15 residues long. In germline, CDR1 is SEHNR, CDR2 FQNEAQ (reference sequence).

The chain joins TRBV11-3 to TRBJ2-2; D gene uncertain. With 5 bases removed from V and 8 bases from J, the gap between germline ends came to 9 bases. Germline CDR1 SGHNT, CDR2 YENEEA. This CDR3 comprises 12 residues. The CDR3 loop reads CASSHFGGELFF. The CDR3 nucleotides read TGTGCCAGCAGCCATTTTGGGGGGGAGCTGTTTTTT.

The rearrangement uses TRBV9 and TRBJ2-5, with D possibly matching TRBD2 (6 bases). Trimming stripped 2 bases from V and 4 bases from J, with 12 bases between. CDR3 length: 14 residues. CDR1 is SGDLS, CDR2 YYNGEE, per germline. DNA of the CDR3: TGTGCCAGCAGCGTGGTAGGTAGCGGAGAGACCCAGTACTTC. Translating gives CASSVVGSGETQYF.

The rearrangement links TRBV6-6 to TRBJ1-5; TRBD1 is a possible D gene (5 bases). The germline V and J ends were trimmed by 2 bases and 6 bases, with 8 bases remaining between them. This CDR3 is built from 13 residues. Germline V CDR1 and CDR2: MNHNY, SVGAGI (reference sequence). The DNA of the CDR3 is TGTGCCAGCAGTTACGCAGGGTTTCAGCCCCAGCATTTT. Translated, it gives CASSYAGFQPQHF.

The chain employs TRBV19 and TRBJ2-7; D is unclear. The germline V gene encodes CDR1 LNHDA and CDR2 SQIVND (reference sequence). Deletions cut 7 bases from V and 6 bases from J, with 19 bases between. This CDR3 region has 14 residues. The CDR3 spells CASKPAGGGLEQYF. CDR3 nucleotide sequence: TGTGCCAGTAAACCGGCCGGCGGTGGCCTCGAGCAGTACTTC.

The CDR3 loop reads CASRDRASNQPQHF. The CDR3 nucleotides read TGTGCCAGCAGGGACAGGGCCTCCAATCAGCCCCAGCATTTT. The chain couples TRBV2 to TRBJ1-5; the match to TRBD1 covers 8 bases. The V and J ends lost 6 bases and 3 bases, in that order; junction bases with no gene match: 4. CDR3 length: 14 amino acids. Germline CDR1 reads SNHLY; CDR2 reads FYNNEI.

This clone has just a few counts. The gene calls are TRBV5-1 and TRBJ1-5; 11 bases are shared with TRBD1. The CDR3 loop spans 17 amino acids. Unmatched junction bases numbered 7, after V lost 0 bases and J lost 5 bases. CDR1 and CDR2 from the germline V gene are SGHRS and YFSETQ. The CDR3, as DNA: TGCGCCAGCAGCTTGGGGACAGGGGGCGGAATAGATCAGCCCCAGCATTTT. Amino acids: CASSLGTGGGIDQPQHF.

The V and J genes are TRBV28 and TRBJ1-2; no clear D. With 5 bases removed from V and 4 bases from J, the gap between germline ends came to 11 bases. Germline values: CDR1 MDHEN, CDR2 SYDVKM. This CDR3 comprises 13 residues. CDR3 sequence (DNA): TGTGCCAGCAGTCAGGATAGCCGCTATGGCTACACCTTC. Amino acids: CASSQDSRYGYTF.

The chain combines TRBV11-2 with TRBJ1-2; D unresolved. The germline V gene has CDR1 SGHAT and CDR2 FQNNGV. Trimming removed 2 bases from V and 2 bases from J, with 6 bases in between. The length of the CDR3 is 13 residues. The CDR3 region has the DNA TGTGCCAGCAGCTTAAACACGAACTATGGCTACACCTTC. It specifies CASSLNTNYGYTF.